A single sample is the source of the 19 T cell receptor beta chains below, sequenced in a study of cytomegalovirus exposure and HLA in healthy donors. PCR employed 60 Vbeta and 13 Jbeta primers. Some clones are missing from TCRdb's copy, which holds only in-frame ones; the method was immunoSEQ multiplex PCR. The repertoire holds around 120,000 clones, under 90% seen once, with roughly 9.2% in the top ten. The specimen was PBMCs. These receptors originate from a female donor in good health and CMV-seropositive.

The chain couples TRBV19 to TRBJ1-5; D is uncertain. The germline V gene encodes CDR1 LNHDA and CDR2 SQIVND (reference sequence). The CDR3 consists of 12 residues. V was clipped by 10 bases and J by 4 bases, with 11 bases between them. The DNA of the CDR3 is TGTGCCACCACGGGGTGGAATCAGCCCCAGCATTTT. It specifies CATTGWNQPQHF. The variable domain in full, completed from reference TRBV19 and TRBJ1-5, reads DGGITQSPKYLFRKEGQNVTLSCEQNLNHDAMYWYRQDPGQGLRLIYYSQIVNDFQKGDIAEGYSVSREKKESFPLTVTSAQKNPTAFYLCATTGWNQPQHFGDGTRLSIL.

The J gene is TRBJ2-1, the V gene TRBV10-3; D unclear. There are 13 residues in the CDR3. Germline V lookup: CDR1 ENHRY, CDR2 SYGVKD. Trimming stripped 2 bases from V and 10 bases from J, with 12 bases between. CDR3 residues: CAISEGVGGEQFF. In DNA form, the CDR3 reads TGTGCCATCAGTGAGGGTGTCGGCGGAGAGCAGTTCTTC.

The rearrangement links TRBV6-1 to TRBJ1-2; possible D gene TRBD1, 6 bases. Per the germline V gene, CDR1 is MNHNS and CDR2 is SASEGT. The V gene lost 7 bases and the J gene lost 1 base, with 16 bases spanning the gap. CDR3 size: 15 residues. The CDR3 sequence is CASTGHTGYNYGYTF. In DNA form, the CDR3 reads TGTGCCAGCACCGGCCACACAGGGTATAACTATGGCTACACCTTC.

The J gene is TRBJ1-1, the V gene TRBV6-5; D uncertain. Germline loops: CDR1 MNHEY, CDR2 SVGAGI. This CDR3 is 15 amino acids long. V lost 2 bases to trimming and J lost 1 base, with 11 bases between them. This CDR3 reads CASSYSFEGNTEAFF. For the CDR3, the DNA is TGTGCCAGCAGTTACAGTTTCGAGGGGAACACTGAAGCTTTCTTT.

This clone was picked up a small number of times. The chain uses TRBV6-1 and TRBJ1-4, with D unclear. CDR3 length equals 16 residues. Germline V gene lookup returns CDR1 MNHNS and CDR2 SASEGT. V was clipped by 1 base and J by 4 bases, with 13 bases between them. The CDR3 region has the DNA TGTGCCAGCAGTGAAGGAGGCGGGAGATATAATGAAAAACTGTTTTTT. Its protein is CASSEGGGRYNEKLFF.

V usage is TRBV2 and J usage is TRBJ1-5; TRBD1 matches 8 bases. This CDR3 spans 14 amino acids. After removal of 7 bases from V and 4 bases from J, the junction contained 6 bases not matched to a gene. Germline loops: CDR1 SNHLY, CDR2 FYNNEI. CDR3 residues: CASTKQGANQPQHF. The CDR3 nucleotides read TGTGCCAGCACTAAGCAGGGGGCGAATCAGCCCCAGCATTTT.

The genes are TRBV6-5 and TRBJ2-2; 9 bases line up with TRBD1. J was trimmed by 8 bases and V by 6 bases; bases with no gene match: 10. The CDR3 loop spans 15 amino acids. Germline CDR1 MNHEY, CDR2 SVGAGI. DNA of the CDR3: TGTGCCAGCAGCAGACAGGGGGGATTGGTTGGGGAGCTGTTTTTT. This sequence encodes CASSRQGGLVGELFF.

V gene TRBV25-1 combines with J gene TRBJ1-4; TRBD1 aligns across 8 bases. This CDR3 contains 14 residues. V lost 2 bases and J lost 8; bases outside the gene matches: 4. The germline gives CDR1 MGHDK, CDR2 SYGVNS. This CDR3 is CASSEGQGREKLFF. In DNA form, the CDR3 reads TGTGCCAGCAGTGAAGGACAGGGAAGAGAAAAACTGTTTTTT.

V usage is TRBV5-1 and J usage is TRBJ2-5, with TRBD2 matching over 7 bases. The germline V gene encodes CDR1 SGHRS and CDR2 YFSETQ. The CDR3 is 15 amino acids. V was pared by 0 bases and J by 1 base, with 3 bases of the junction left unmatched. Written as DNA, the CDR3 is TGCGCCAGCAGCTTGGGAGCGGGGATCCAAGAGACCCAGTACTTC. Residues: CASSLGAGIQETQYF.

The rearrangement links TRBV6-1 to TRBJ2-7; 12 bases fit TRBD1. Losses at the gene ends were 6 bases for V and 5 bases for J; bases not matched to a gene: 5. Germline CDR1 reads MNHNS; CDR2 reads SASEGT. The CDR3 spans 14 residues. The CDR3 nucleotides are TGTGCCAGCAGCCGGGACAGGGGGCGCGACGAGCAGTACTTC. This encodes CASSRDRGRDEQYF.

CDR3 DNA: TGCGCCAGCAGCCGGTCCGGACAGGGGGGTAGGGAGACCCAGTACTTC. The encoded protein is CASSRSGQGGRETQYF. The chain has TRBV5-1 and TRBJ2-5; 10 bases map to TRBD1. This CDR3 has 16 residues. CDR1 SGHRS and CDR2 YFSETQ come from the germline V gene. V gave up 4 bases and J gave up 5 bases; unmatched junction bases: 11.

This chain connects TRBV2 to TRBJ1-1; 7 nucleotides align to TRBD1. The V and J ends lost 7 bases and 0 bases, in that order; junction bases with no gene match: 5. Germline CDR1 reads SNHLY; CDR2 reads FYNNEI. The CDR3 loop spans 14 amino acids. The CDR3 protein is CASKGATMNTEAFF. CDR3 in DNA: TGTGCCAGCAAGGGGGCCACCATGAACACTGAAGCTTTCTTT.

The rearrangement joins TRBV6-4 to TRBJ2-2, with 9 bases fitting TRBD1. The CDR3 spans 14 residues. The germline V gene encodes CDR1 MRHNA and CDR2 SNTAGT. The ends lost 8 bases at V and 4 bases at J; junction bases unmatched: 5. The CDR3 is CASGLGQGTGELFF. CDR3 DNA: TGTGCCAGCGGTTTGGGACAGGGCACCGGGGAGCTGTTTTTT.

CDR3: CASSPTDRGSNTEAFF. DNA of the CDR3: TGCGCCAGCAGCCCGACAGACAGGGGATCGAACACTGAAGCTTTCTTT. The chain recombines TRBV4-3 with TRBJ1-1; 8 nucleotides line up with TRBD1. V lost 4 bases and J lost 1; bases outside the gene matches: 8. Germline-derived CDR1 and CDR2 are LGHNA and YSLEER. CDR3 size: 16 residues.

The chain employs TRBV11-3 and TRBJ2-1; 12 bases fit TRBD2. The CDR3 contains 15 residues. The V segment lost 6 bases and the J segment 4 bases; nucleotides outside the gene matches: 4. Germline-derived CDR1 and CDR2 are SGHNT and YENEEA. The CDR3 protein is CASSRLAGGYNEQFF. The DNA of the CDR3 is TGTGCCAGCAGTCGGCTAGCGGGGGGGTACAATGAGCAGTTCTTC.

CDR3 in amino acids: CASSWGQGVVGETQYF. CDR3 nucleotides: TGTGCCAGCAGCTGGGGACAGGGGGTAGTGGGAGAGACCCAGTACTTC. The chain couples TRBV5-6 to TRBJ2-5; 11 nucleotides line up with TRBD1. Per germline, CDR1 SGHDT and CDR2 YYEEEE. This CDR3 contains 16 residues. The trim removed 3 bases at V and 4 bases at J, leaving 8 bases unmatched. Full variable domain (rest looked up from reference TRBV5-6 and TRBJ2-5): DAGVTQSPTHLIKTRGQQVTLRCSPKSGHDTVSWYQQALGQGPQFIFQYYEEEERQRGNFPDRFSGHQFPNYSSELNVNALLLGDSALYLCASSWGQGVVGETQYFGPGTRLLVL.

The chain combines TRBV30 with TRBJ1-2; 8 nucleotides agree with TRBD1. Trimming took 3 bases from V and 10 from J; bases not matched to a gene: 13. CDR1 is GTSNPN, CDR2 SVGIG, per germline (reference sequence). CDR3 size: 14 residues. CDR3 sequence reads: CAWRVRTGPLDYTF. CDR3 nucleotides: TGTGCCTGGAGGGTCCGGACAGGGCCCCTAGACTACACCTTC.

The V and J genes are TRBV4-2 and TRBJ1-4, with 7 positions matching TRBD1. CDR1 and CDR2 (germline): LGHNA, YNFKEQ. Trimming at V came to 5 bases and at J to 8 bases, leaving 14 bases not matched to a gene. CDR3 length equals 16 residues. The CDR3 protein is CASSSGGRRGEEKLFF. CDR3 nucleotides: TGTGCCAGCAGCTCAGGGGGTCGGAGGGGAGAAGAAAAACTGTTTTTT.

There are a few counts of this clone. The rearrangement uses TRBV30 and TRBJ2-7; the match to TRBD2 covers 7 bases. CDR1 GTSNPN and CDR2 SVGIG come from the germline V gene (reference sequence). The CDR3 is made up of 13 amino acids. V dropped 1 base and J dropped 5; count of bases not matched to a gene: 5. The CDR3 nucleotides are TGTGCCTGGAGTGACCGAAGCGGGAACGAGCAGTACTTC. This sequence encodes CAWSDRSGNEQYF.